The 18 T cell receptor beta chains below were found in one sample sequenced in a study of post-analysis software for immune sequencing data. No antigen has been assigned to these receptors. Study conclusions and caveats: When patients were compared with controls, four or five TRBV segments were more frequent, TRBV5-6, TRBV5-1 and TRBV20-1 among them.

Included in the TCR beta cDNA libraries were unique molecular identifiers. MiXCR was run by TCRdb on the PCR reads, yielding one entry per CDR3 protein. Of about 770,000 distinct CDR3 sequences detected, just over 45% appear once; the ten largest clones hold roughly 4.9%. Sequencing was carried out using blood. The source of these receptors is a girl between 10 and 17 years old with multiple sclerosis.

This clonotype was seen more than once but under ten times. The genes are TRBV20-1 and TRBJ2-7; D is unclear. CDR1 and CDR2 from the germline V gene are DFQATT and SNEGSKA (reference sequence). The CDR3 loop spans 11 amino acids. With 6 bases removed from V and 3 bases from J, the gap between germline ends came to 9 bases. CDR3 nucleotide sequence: TGCAGTGCCAAAGACCGCTACGAGCAGTACTTC. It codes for CSAKDRYEQYF.

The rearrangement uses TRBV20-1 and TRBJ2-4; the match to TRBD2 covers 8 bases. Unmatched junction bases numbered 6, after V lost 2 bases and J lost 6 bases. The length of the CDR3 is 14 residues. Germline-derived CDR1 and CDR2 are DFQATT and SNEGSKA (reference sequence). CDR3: CSARSGSGGNIQYF. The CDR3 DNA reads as TGCAGTGCTAGAAGCGGGAGCGGGGGAAACATTCAGTACTTC.

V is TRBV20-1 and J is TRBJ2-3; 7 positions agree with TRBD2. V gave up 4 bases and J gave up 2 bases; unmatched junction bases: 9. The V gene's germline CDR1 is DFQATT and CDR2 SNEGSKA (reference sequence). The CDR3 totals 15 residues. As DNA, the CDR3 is TGCAGTGCTACGGCACACCTAGCGGACACAGATACGCAGTATTTT. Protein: CSATAHLADTDTQYF.

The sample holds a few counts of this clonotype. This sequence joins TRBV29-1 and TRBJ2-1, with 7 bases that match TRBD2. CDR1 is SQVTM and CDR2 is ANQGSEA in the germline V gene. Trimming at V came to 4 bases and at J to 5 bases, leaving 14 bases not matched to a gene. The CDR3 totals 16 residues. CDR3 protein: CSVVLDPGTTNNEQFF. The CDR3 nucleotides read TGCAGCGTTGTACTCGACCCCGGGACTACAAACAATGAGCAGTTCTTC.

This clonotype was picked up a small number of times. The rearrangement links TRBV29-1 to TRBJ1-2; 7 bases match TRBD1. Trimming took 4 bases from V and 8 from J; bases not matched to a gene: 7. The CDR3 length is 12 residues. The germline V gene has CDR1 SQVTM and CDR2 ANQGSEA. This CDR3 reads CSVGQGIDGYTF. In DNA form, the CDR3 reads TGCAGCGTTGGACAGGGAATTGACGGCTACACCTTC.

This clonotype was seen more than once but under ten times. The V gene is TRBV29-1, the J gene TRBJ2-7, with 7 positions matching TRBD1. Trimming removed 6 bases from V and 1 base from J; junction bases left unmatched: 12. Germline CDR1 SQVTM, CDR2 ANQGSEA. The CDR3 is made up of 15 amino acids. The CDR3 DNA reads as TGCAGCGTCGCAGGGACAGCGAAGTATTCCTACGAGCAGTACTTC. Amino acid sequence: CSVAGTAKYSYEQYF.

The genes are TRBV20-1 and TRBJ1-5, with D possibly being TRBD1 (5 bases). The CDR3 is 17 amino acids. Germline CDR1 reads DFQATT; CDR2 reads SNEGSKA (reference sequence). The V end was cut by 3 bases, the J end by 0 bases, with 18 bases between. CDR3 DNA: TGCAGTGCTAGTGAGGGGAGACCTCCATATAGCAATCAGCCCCAGCATTTT. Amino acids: CSASEGRPPYSNQPQHF.

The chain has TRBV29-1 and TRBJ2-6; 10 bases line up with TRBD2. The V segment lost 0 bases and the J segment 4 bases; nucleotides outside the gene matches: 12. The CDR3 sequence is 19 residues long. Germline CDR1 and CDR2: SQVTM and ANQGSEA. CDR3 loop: CSVEEGTTSGSAGANVLTF. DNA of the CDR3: TGCAGCGTTGAAGAGGGCACGACTAGCGGGTCCGCCGGGGCCAACGTCCTGACTTTC.

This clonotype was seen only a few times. CDR3 DNA: TGTGCCAGTGGGACAGGGCCAAACATTCAGTACTTC. Translating it yields CASGTGPNIQYF. The chain recombines TRBV6-6 with TRBJ2-4; TRBD1 matches at 9 bases. This CDR3 region has 12 residues. CDR1 is MNHNY, CDR2 SVGAGI, per germline (reference sequence). The V gene end was trimmed by 9 bases and the J gene end by 6 bases; junction bases not matched to a gene: 3.

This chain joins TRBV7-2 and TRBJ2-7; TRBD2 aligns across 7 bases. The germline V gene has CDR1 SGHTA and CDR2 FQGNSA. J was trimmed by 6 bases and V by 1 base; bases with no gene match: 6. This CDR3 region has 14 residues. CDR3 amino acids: CASSLDAGVPEQYF. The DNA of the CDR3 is TGTGCCAGCAGCTTAGATGCGGGAGTTCCCGAGCAGTACTTC.

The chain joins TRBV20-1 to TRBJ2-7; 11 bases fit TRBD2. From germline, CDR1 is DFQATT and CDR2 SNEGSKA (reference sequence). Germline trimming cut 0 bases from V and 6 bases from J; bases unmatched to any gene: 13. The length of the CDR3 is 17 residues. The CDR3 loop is CSARDRSNRGTSGEQYF. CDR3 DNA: TGCAGTGCTAGAGATAGGTCAAACAGGGGGACTAGCGGCGAGCAGTACTTC.

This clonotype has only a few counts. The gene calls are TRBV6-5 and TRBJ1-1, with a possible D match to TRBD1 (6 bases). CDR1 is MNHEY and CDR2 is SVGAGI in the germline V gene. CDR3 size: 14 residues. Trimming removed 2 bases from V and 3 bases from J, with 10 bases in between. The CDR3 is CASSYGGVDTEAFF. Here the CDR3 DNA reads TGTGCCAGCAGTTACGGGGGCGTCGACACTGAAGCTTTCTTT.

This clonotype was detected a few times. The DNA for the CDR3 is TGCAGCGTTGAAGACGTATCCCCCCATAGGTGGGAAACAGATACGCAGTATTTT. It yields the protein CSVEDVSPHRWETDTQYF. V and J are TRBV29-1 and TRBJ2-3; D ambiguous. The CDR3 has 18 amino acids. Germline values: CDR1 SQVTM, CDR2 ANQGSEA. Trimming took off 0 bases at V and 3 bases at J, with 22 bases between the two ends.

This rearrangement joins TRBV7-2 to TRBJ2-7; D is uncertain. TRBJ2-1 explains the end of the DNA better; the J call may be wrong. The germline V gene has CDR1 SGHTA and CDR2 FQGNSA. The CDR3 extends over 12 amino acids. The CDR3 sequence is CASSLFPNEQFF. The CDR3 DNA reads TGTGCCAGCAGCTTATTTCCCAATGAGCAGTTCTTC.

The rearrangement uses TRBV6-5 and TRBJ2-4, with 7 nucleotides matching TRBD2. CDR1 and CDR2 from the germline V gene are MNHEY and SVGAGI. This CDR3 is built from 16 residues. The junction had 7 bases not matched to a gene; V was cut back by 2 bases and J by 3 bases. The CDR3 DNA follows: TGTGCCAGCAGTTACGGGCGGGAGTGGGGCAAAAACATTCAGTACTTC. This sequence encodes CASSYGREWGKNIQYF.

CDR3 in amino acids: CASGGGAGYGYTF. The CDR3 DNA reads as TGTGCGAGCGGAGGGGGCGCCGGCTATGGCTACACCTTC. The chain is built from TRBV27 and TRBJ1-2; 7 bases agree with TRBD1. This CDR3 spans 13 amino acids. Germline-derived CDR1 and CDR2 are MNHEY and SMNVEV (reference sequence).

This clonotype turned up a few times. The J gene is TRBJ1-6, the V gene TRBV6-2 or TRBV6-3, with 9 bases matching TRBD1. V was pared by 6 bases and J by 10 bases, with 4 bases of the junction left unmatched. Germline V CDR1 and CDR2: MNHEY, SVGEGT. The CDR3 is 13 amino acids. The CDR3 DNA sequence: TGTGCCAGCAGAACGACAGGGGGGTCACCCCTCCACTTT. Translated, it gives CASRTTGGSPLHF.

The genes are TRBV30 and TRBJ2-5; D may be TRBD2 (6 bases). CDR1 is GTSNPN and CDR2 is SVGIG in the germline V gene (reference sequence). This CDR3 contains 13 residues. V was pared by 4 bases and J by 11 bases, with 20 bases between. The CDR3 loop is CAWNGGSNNEQYF. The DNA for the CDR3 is TGTGCCTGGAATGGGGGGTCCAACAATGAGCAGTACTTC.